The clone carrying this TCR beta chain was recorded at least ten times. Its target is not known. TCRdb used MiXCR to reprocess the RT-PCR reads, holding one entry per CDR3 protein. The sample yields fewer than 650,000 distinct CDR3 sequences, 10% to 15% seen once. Trimming cost V 5 bases and J 3 bases, with 10 bases left between them. Per germline, CDR1 MNHEY and CDR2 SVGEGT. The CDR3 consists of 14 residues. The sample belongs to a study of response to subunit inactivated influenza vaccine. Regarding the study as a whole: Each seasonal influenza vaccination recruits few new T cells, the authors suggested.

This clonotype was sampled from a man between 50 and 59 years old who received an inactivated influenza vaccine. This rearrangement joins TRBV6-2 or TRBV6-3 to TRBJ2-2; D gene unclear. The sequencing here drew on PBMCs from blood, taken about 40 days after vaccination. The CDR3: CASSRQGYTGELFF. The CDR3 region has the DNA TGTGCCAGCAGTCGGCAAGGGTACACCGGGGAGCTGTTTTTT.